Sequencing of this T cell receptor beta chain was carried out in a study of blood T cells in healthy people across ages. General observations from the study: Per million T cells, TCR beta diversity dropped roughly linearly as age increased.

The trim removed 5 bases at V and 6 bases at J, leaving 9 bases unmatched. This CDR3 spans 14 amino acids. The germline gives CDR1 SEHNR, CDR2 FQNEAQ (reference sequence). Worth noting for this clonotype: Its antigen is not known.

Through a sample-barcoded 5' primer and a J-beta primer mix, a second PCR was run for about 6 to 11 cycles. MiXCR was run by TCRdb on the 5' RACE reads, yielding one entry per CDR3 protein. The table shows more than 500,000 distinct CDR3 sequences, with about 27% occurring only once. Another study also made use of these data, one on T cells of mothers and their children.

This clonotype originated in a boy aged 2-15 years in good health. The chain couples TRBV7-9 to TRBJ1-2; 7 bases are a match to TRBD1. Sequences were obtained from blood. CDR3: CASSTSGTAHGYTF. Written as DNA, the CDR3 is TGTGCCAGCAGCACTTCCGGGACAGCGCATGGCTACACCTTC. The full variable domain, with the rest looked up from reference TRBV7-9 and TRBJ1-2, is DTGVSQNPRHKITKRGQNVTFRCDPISEHNRLYWYRQTLGQGPEFLTYFQNEAQLEKSRLLSDRFSAERPKGSFSTLEIQRTEQGDSAMYLCASSTSGTAHGYTFGSGTRLTVV.